The T cell receptor beta chain under discussion was sequenced for a study of blood T cell repertoires in COVID-19. The assay was immunoSEQ multiplex PCR, and TCRdb's table has in-frame clones only and misses some. The table shows around 200,000 clones, with 87% occurring only once. CDR1 and CDR2 (germline): MNHEY, SMNVEV (reference sequence). Trimming took 8 bases from V and 1 from J, leaving 17 bases between them. The CDR3 has 15 residues. The receptor was isolated from a man between 60 and 75 years old who had recovered from COVID-19. The V call is TRBV27, the J call TRBJ2-5, with no clear D. Material: peripheral blood. The chain's CDR3 is CASRPLERSQETQYF. The CDR3 region has the DNA TGTGCCAGCCGCCCCCTCGAGCGATCCCAAGAGACCCAGTACTTC.